One sample yielded the 6 T cell receptor beta chains listed below, sequenced in a study of TIL therapy for anti-PD-1-resistant metastatic lung cancer. The libraries were made with immunoSEQ v3. Clones were read by immunoSEQ multiplex PCR, and TCRdb kept only the in-frame ones, dropping some. The profile shows about 25,000 clones, over 60% of them singletons. Time point denoted: pre-treatment sample, taken before nivolumab and TIL therapy. Tumor tissue came from excised metastases, mostly pleural nodules or supraclavicular lymph nodes. Sequenced material: tumor tissue, taken at baseline. These receptors originate from a person aged 25 to 80 with non-small cell lung cancer.

This sequence joins TRBV27 and TRBJ2-1; D remains ambiguous. The CDR3 is 13 residues long. V was pared by 4 bases and J by 7 bases, with 11 bases between. Per germline, CDR1 MNHEY and CDR2 SMNVEV (reference sequence). The CDR3 loop is CASSSDWRNEQFF. The CDR3 nucleotides are TGTGCCAGCAGTTCCGACTGGCGGAATGAGCAGTTCTTC.

The rearrangement links TRBV7-6 to TRBJ1-3; D is unresolved. CDR1 SGHVS and CDR2 FNYEAQ come from the germline V gene. CDR3 length: 17 amino acids. V gave up 4 bases and J gave up 1 base, with 17 bases separating them. CDR3 DNA sequence: TGTGCCAGCAGCTCCGGACCGACCGAAGCGTCTGGAAACACCATATATTTT. This codes for CASSSGPTEASGNTIYF.

The chain recombines TRBV30 with TRBJ2-7; possibly TRBD2 for D (6 bases). Trimming took 0 bases from V and 5 from J, leaving 14 bases between them. Germline V CDR1 and CDR2: GTSNPN, SVGIG (reference sequence). The CDR3 length is 14 residues. In nucleotides, the CDR3 is TGTGCCTGGAGTGTACGGGGGTCGGGGCACGAGCAGTACTTC. This translates into CAWSVRGSGHEQYF.

In this sample, this clone turned up a few times. The genes are TRBV19 and TRBJ2-2; 8 bases map to TRBD2. V dropped 0 bases and J dropped 8; count of bases not matched to a gene: 5. Germline V lookup: CDR1 LNHDA, CDR2 SQIVND (reference sequence). CDR3 length: 15 residues. This chain's CDR3 is CASSIDSGASGELFF. Here the CDR3 DNA reads TGTGCCAGTAGTATAGATAGCGGGGCATCAGGGGAGCTGTTTTTT. Based on the CDR3 plus reference TRBV19 and TRBJ2-2, the full variable domain is DGGITQSPKYLFRKEGQNVTLSCEQNLNHDAMYWYRQDPGQGLRLIYYSQIVNDFQKGDIAEGYSVSREKKESFPLTVTSAQKNPTAFYLCASSIDSGASGELFFGEGSRLTVL.

CDR3 sequence reads: CASSLTDYGYTF. The CDR3 DNA reads as TGTGCCAGCAGCTTGACAGACTATGGCTACACCTTC. The V call is TRBV5-6, the J call TRBJ1-2; D gene ambiguous. The CDR3 has 12 residues. CDR1 and CDR2 from the germline V gene are SGHDT and YYEEEE. V lost 1 base, J lost 3 bases, and 4 bases lay in between.

The rearrangement joins TRBV6-1 to TRBJ2-5, with 12 bases that match TRBD2. The junction had 2 bases not matched to a gene; V was cut back by 2 bases and J by 4 bases. Germline CDR1 is MNHNS and CDR2 is SASEGT. The CDR3 loop spans 15 amino acids. CDR3 sequence (DNA): TGTGCCAGCAGTGAACTAGCGGGGGGGAGAGAGACCCAGTACTTC. Translation gives CASSELAGGRETQYF.